This TCR beta chain was recorded in a study of monozygotic twins with inflammatory bowel disease. Template switching introduced UMIs that contain a 6-nucleotide sample barcode. No DNA is given; TCRdb re-called the 5' RACE reads and lists each CDR3 protein once. This sample's table reports roughly 150,000 distinct CDR3 sequences. Findings and limits, study-wide: Evidence did not back any single strong signal or clonotype linked to IBD. The sharing of clonotypes with others was lower in IBD patients than in healthy twins, especially with disease activity.

Germline-derived CDR1 and CDR2 are SGHRS and YFSETQ. The CDR3 spans 13 residues. To note about this clonotype: Its specificity is not known.

This chain joins TRBV5-1 and TRBJ1-1; the TCRdb D gene call, TRBD1, has no DNA to confirm it. This clonotype originated in a human donor with ulcerative colitis or Crohn's disease, or a healthy co-twin of an affected twin (not recorded which). The source material was blood. This CDR3 reads CASSSGTAHEAFF. The whole variable domain, remainder taken from reference TRBV5-1 and TRBJ1-1, is KAGVTQTPRYLIKTRGQQVTLSCSPISGHRSVSWYQQTPGQGLQFLFEYFSETQRNKGNFPGRFSGRQFSNSRSEMNVSTLELGDSALYLCASSSGTAHEAFFGQGTRLTVV.